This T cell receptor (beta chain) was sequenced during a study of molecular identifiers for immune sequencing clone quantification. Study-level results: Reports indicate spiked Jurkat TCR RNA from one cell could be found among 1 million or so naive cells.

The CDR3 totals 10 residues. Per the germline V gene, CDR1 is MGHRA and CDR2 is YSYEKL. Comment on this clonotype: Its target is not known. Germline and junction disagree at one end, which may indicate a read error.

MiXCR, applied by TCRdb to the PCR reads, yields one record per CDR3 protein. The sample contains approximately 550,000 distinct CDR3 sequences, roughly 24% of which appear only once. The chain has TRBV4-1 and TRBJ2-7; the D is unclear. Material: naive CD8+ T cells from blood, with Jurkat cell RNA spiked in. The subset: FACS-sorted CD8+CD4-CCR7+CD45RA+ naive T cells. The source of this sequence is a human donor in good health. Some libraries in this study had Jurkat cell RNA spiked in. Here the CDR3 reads CTSSQDSRTF. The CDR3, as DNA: TGCACCAGCAGCCAAGATAGTAGGACCTTC.